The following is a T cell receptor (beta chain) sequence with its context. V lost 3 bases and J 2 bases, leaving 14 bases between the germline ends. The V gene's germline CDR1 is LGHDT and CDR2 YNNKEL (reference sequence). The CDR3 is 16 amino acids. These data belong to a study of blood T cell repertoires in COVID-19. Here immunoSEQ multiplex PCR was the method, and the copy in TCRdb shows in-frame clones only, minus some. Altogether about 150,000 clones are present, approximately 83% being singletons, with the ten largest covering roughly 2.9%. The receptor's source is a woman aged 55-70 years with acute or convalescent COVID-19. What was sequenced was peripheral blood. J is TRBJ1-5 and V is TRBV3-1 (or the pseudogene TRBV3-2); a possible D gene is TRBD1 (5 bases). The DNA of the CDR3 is TGTGCCAGCAGCCACCAGGGTAGTGGGGGCAATCAGCCCCAGCATTTT. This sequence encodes CASSHQGSGGNQPQHF.